What follows are 6 T cell receptor beta chains derived from one specimen sequenced in a study of glioma-infiltrating T cells after dendritic cell vaccination. TCRdb's copy holds only in-frame clones and misses some; the assay was immunoSEQ multiplex PCR. The table includes more than 60,000 clones, 82% detected once. This specimen was blood, taken before dendritic cell vaccination. These receptors all stem from a human donor with glioblastoma.

The genes are TRBV19 and TRBJ1-2; tentatively, D is TRBD1 (6 bases). The germline V gene has CDR1 LNHDA and CDR2 SQIVND (reference sequence). There are 12 residues in the CDR3. V lost 3 bases and J 5 bases, leaving 7 bases between the germline ends. The CDR3 loop is CASSMTGYGYTF. As DNA, the CDR3 is TGTGCCAGTAGTATGACAGGATATGGCTACACCTTC.

This chain connects TRBV6-1 to TRBJ1-2, with D unresolved. CDR1 is MNHNS and CDR2 is SASEGT in the germline V gene. The germline V and J ends were trimmed by 3 bases and 0 bases, with 5 bases remaining between them. The CDR3 extends over 13 amino acids. The CDR3 coding sequence is TGTGCCAGCAGTGAGAGAGCTAACTATGGCTACACCTTC. The encoded protein is CASSERANYGYTF.

This clone came up a few times. The rearrangement uses TRBV7-2 and TRBJ1-1; D is unclear. V was cut by 5 bases and J by 3 bases, with 16 bases left in between. The CDR3 has 15 amino acids. From germline, CDR1 is SGHTA and CDR2 FQGNSA. This CDR3 reads CASSKEGRLDTEAFF. CDR3 in DNA: TGTGCCAGCAGCAAAGAAGGGAGGTTGGACACTGAAGCTTTCTTT.

In its sample, this clone was seen once. This chain uses TRBV5-6 with TRBJ2-2; 7 bases match TRBD2. In germline, CDR1 is SGHDT, CDR2 YYEEEE. V trimming: 5 bases; J trimming: 2 bases; junction bases outside the gene matches: 6. The CDR3 consists of 15 residues. In DNA, the CDR3 is TGTGCCAGCAGGGTAGCGGGTGTAAACACCGGGGAGCTGTTTTTT. This gives the protein CASRVAGVNTGELFF.

This chain joins TRBV19 and TRBJ1-5; 7 bases fit TRBD1. Germline V gene data show CDR1 as LNHDA and CDR2 as SQIVND (reference sequence). Trimming cost V 7 bases and J 3 bases; bases outside gene matches: 6. There are 14 residues in the CDR3. CDR3 amino acids: CASNPTGFNQPQHF. In DNA form, the CDR3 reads TGTGCCAGTAACCCGACAGGGTTCAATCAGCCCCAGCATTTT.

The sample holds a few counts of this clone. The chain has TRBV28 and TRBJ2-2, with 10 bases matching TRBD1. The junction had 8 bases not matched to a gene; V was cut back by 11 bases and J by 5 bases. The germline V gene has CDR1 MDHEN and CDR2 SYDVKM. The CDR3 loop spans 14 amino acids. The CDR3 region is CASARDRGTGELFF. As DNA, the CDR3 is TGTGCCTCAGCAAGGGACAGGGGAACCGGGGAGCTGTTTTTT.